One sample yielded the 20 T cell receptor beta chains listed below, sequenced in a study of T cell responses to AZD1222 COVID-19 vaccine. Using immunoSEQ multiplex PCR, the repertoire was profiled, and TCRdb retains in-frame clones only, with some absent. In the table there are 150,000 to 200,000 clones, roughly 92% of which are singletons. The material sequenced was peripheral blood, taken on day 0 of AZD1222 vaccination. The receptors here all came from an adult in good health.

The chain recombines TRBV5-1 with TRBJ1-2; 9 nucleotides line up with TRBD1. CDR3 length: 15 amino acids. CDR1 SGHRS and CDR2 YFSETQ come from the germline V gene. V lost 3 bases, J lost 2 bases, and 5 bases stayed unmatched. The CDR3 loop reads CASSSSGTGNYGYTF. The CDR3, as DNA: TGCGCCAGCAGCTCAAGTGGGACAGGGAACTATGGCTACACCTTC.

The genes are TRBV7-2 and TRBJ1-2; the D gene is possibly TRBD1 (6 bases). Trimming removed 4 bases from V and 4 bases from J, with 22 bases in between. The CDR3 runs 17 residues. The V gene's germline CDR1 is SGHTA and CDR2 FQGNSA. The DNA of the CDR3 is TGTGCCAGCAGCTCGCAGTTGAGGGGGGGCATTAGCTATGGCTACACCTTC. Translating gives CASSSQLRGGISYGYTF.

The chain has TRBV2 and TRBJ1-4, with TRBD1 matching 9 bases. Germline assignment: CDR1 SNHLY and CDR2 FYNNEI. V lost 6 bases and J lost 4; bases outside the gene matches: 6. CDR3 length: 15 residues. DNA of the CDR3: TGTGCCAGCAGGCCACAGGGGGCTGGTAATGAAAAACTGTTTTTT. Protein: CASRPQGAGNEKLFF.

This clone was seen a few times. This chain links TRBV3-1 (or the pseudogene TRBV3-2) with TRBJ2-2; D is possibly TRBD2 (5 bases). V dropped 4 bases and J dropped 5 bases, with 20 bases sitting between them. CDR1 and CDR2 from the germline V gene are LGHDT and YNNKEL (reference sequence). The CDR3 contains 17 residues. The CDR3 region is CASSPSFGLEKTGELFF. CDR3 in DNA: TGTGCCAGCAGCCCCTCTTTTGGACTCGAAAAGACCGGGGAGCTGTTTTTT.

This chain links TRBV7-8 with TRBJ1-5; TRBD1 is a possible D gene (5 bases). V lost 3 bases and J 4 bases, leaving 22 bases between the germline ends. Germline V lookup: CDR1 SGHVS, CDR2 FQNEAQ. The CDR3 sequence is 18 residues long. The CDR3: CASSLGGVARSGNQPQHF. Here the CDR3 DNA reads TGTGCCAGCAGCTTGGGGGGGGTGGCCAGATCAGGTAATCAGCCCCAGCATTTT.

Note on this clone: Other DNA sequences of this sample code for an identical CDR3. This sequence joins TRBV19 and TRBJ1-5; D gene unclear. With 1 base removed from V and 7 bases from J, the gap between germline ends came to 5 bases. This CDR3 spans 12 amino acids. CDR1 is LNHDA, CDR2 SQIVND, per germline (reference sequence). As DNA, the CDR3 is TGTGCCAGTAGTATAGGAGGACAGCCCCAGCATTTT. Residues: CASSIGGQPQHF.

J is TRBJ2-3 and V is TRBV5-1; D is perhaps TRBD2 (5 bases). The germline V and J ends were trimmed by 5 bases and 4 bases, with 14 bases remaining between them. The V gene's germline CDR1 is SGHRS and CDR2 YFSETQ. The CDR3 contains 14 residues. The CDR3 sequence: CASRAGDASDTQYF. CDR3 nucleotide sequence: TGCGCCAGCAGAGCCGGGGATGCTTCAGATACGCAGTATTTT.

The rearrangement joins TRBV14 to TRBJ2-7; 9 positions agree with TRBD1. The CDR3 contains 15 residues. CDR1 is SGHDN and CDR2 is FVKESK in the germline V gene. V was pared by 2 bases and J by 4 bases, with 6 bases of the junction left unmatched. This CDR3 reads CASSQPGQGIYEQYF. Written as DNA, the CDR3 is TGTGCCAGCAGCCAACCGGGACAGGGTATTTACGAGCAGTACTTC.

This chain joins TRBV7-3 and TRBJ2-6, with D perhaps matching TRBD1 (6 bases). This CDR3 has 15 residues. Per the germline V gene, CDR1 is SGHTA and CDR2 is FQGTGA. Trimming removed 2 bases from V and 2 bases from J, with 7 bases in between. The CDR3 loop is CASSLHRAGANVLTF. CDR3 sequence (DNA): TGTGCCAGCAGCTTACACAGGGCTGGGGCCAACGTCCTGACTTTC.

The chain couples TRBV7-9 to TRBJ1-1; 10 bases are a match to TRBD1. The CDR3 covers 15 residues. Per germline, CDR1 SEHNR and CDR2 FQNEAQ (reference sequence). With V trimmed by 5 bases and J by 10 bases, 13 bases remained unmatched. The CDR3 is CASSPWTGGKFAAFF. The CDR3, as DNA: TGTGCCAGCAGCCCCTGGACAGGGGGAAAATTCGCAGCTTTCTTT.

This chain uses TRBV12-5 with TRBJ1-5; no reliable D call. Germline assignment: CDR1 LGHNT and CDR2 FRNRAP. Trimming pared 7 bases from V and 3 bases from J, leaving 19 bases between. The CDR3 contains 16 residues. The CDR3 DNA follows: TGTGCTAGTGCCCCTTCGAGGGATCCAACCAATCAGCCCCAGCATTTT. Its translation is CASAPSRDPTNQPQHF.

The rearrangement uses TRBV9 and TRBJ2-2; D perhaps matches TRBD2 (6 bases). V lost 2 bases and J lost 2, with 10 bases in between. Looked up from germline, CDR1 is SGDLS and CDR2 is YYNGEE. CDR3 size: 15 residues. The CDR3 DNA sequence: TGTGCCAGCAGCGTGGACTACTATAACACCGGGGAGCTGTTTTTT. Protein sequence: CASSVDYYNTGELFF.

CDR3 sequence: CASSDMGSTEAFF. CDR3 nucleotides: TGTGCCAGCAGCGATATGGGGTCCACTGAAGCTTTCTTT. The V call is TRBV6-2 or TRBV6-3, the J call TRBJ1-1, with D unresolved. Germline CDR1 MNHEY, CDR2 SVGEGT. Trimming pared 6 bases from V and 4 bases from J, leaving 12 bases between. The CDR3 extends over 13 amino acids.

The chain employs TRBV7-9 and TRBJ1-2, with D uncertain. V lost 1 base, J lost 0 bases, and 6 bases lay in between. This CDR3 is 14 amino acids long. Per germline, CDR1 SEHNR and CDR2 FQNEAQ (reference sequence). The CDR3 sequence: CASSLGSSNYGYTF. In DNA form, the CDR3 reads TGTGCCAGCAGCTTAGGAAGCTCTAACTATGGCTACACCTTC.

V is TRBV6-5 and J is TRBJ1-1, with D possibly matching TRBD1 (6 bases). Trimming cost V 6 bases and J 1 base, with 15 bases left between them. Looked up from germline, CDR1 is MNHEY and CDR2 is SVGAGI. The CDR3 consists of 15 residues. The CDR3 spells CASRKDRSGNTEAFF. The CDR3 region has the DNA TGTGCCAGCAGGAAGGACAGATCCGGGAACACTGAAGCTTTCTTT.

The chain links TRBV18 to TRBJ1-1; tentatively, D is TRBD1 (5 bases). The ends were cut back, 0 bases at V and 0 bases at J, with 8 bases in the middle. Germline lookup yields CDR1 KGHSH and CDR2 LQKENI. This CDR3 has 15 residues. CDR3 sequence reads: CASSPPGGLNTEAFF. CDR3 bases: TGTGCCAGCTCACCACCGGGGGGATTGAACACTGAAGCTTTCTTT.

This clone was seen a few times. The V and J genes are TRBV5-1 and TRBJ2-3; no reliable D call. The germline gives CDR1 SGHRS, CDR2 YFSETQ. The CDR3 totals 14 residues. The ends were cut back, 4 bases at V and 0 bases at J, with 9 bases in the middle. The DNA for the CDR3 is TGCGCCAGCAGCCCGTTCGGTAGCACAGATACGCAGTATTTT. Its translation is CASSPFGSTDTQYF.

This clone was detected once. In DNA, the CDR3 is TGCGCCAGCAGCCAATCGCCTCGGGGGGTCTGGGGACAAGAGACCCAGTACTTC. Encoded protein: CASSQSPRGVWGQETQYF. This chain joins TRBV4-1 and TRBJ2-5, with 7 nucleotides matching TRBD2. Germline CDR1 is MGHRA and CDR2 is YSYEKL. This CDR3 contains 18 residues. J gave up 2 bases and V 2 bases, and 14 bases lay outside the gene matches.

The V call is TRBV6-5, the J call TRBJ2-7, with 9 bases fitting TRBD2. V shed 5 bases, J shed 2 bases, and the junction held 7 bases outside the gene matches. The CDR3 is 15 residues long. In germline, CDR1 is MNHEY, CDR2 SVGAGI. This CDR3 is CASSPISGSTYEQYF. CDR3 coding DNA: TGTGCCAGCAGTCCTATTAGCGGGAGTACCTACGAGCAGTACTTC.

The gene calls are TRBV6-5 and TRBJ2-2; D may be TRBD1 (6 bases). V was cut by 7 bases and J by 7 bases, with 16 bases left in between. This CDR3 has 14 residues. Germline loops: CDR1 MNHEY, CDR2 SVGAGI. The CDR3 spells CASILTGFGGELFF. The CDR3 region has the DNA TGTGCCAGCATCCTAACAGGGTTTGGCGGGGAGCTGTTTTTT.